The subject of this entry is one T cell receptor beta chain. Its antigen specificity is not known. No base quality values were provided; no much bigger clone lies one nucleotide off. This sample stems from a study of early T cells in non-severe SARS-CoV-2 infection (TCRdb year 2021). In the study overall: Bulk RNA from unsorted whole blood was used for TCR sequencing, so alpha and beta chains could not be paired.

A case-control design nested within a healthcare worker cohort in London, UK, was used, with weekly nasopharyngeal swab PCR tests and blood sampling performed. Healthcare workers were recruited between 23 and 31 March 2020, during the week of the UK lockdown, and were followed weekly for up to roughly 16 weeks. Libraries came from 5' RACE. TCRdb records NextSeq 500 as the sequencer. Unique molecular identifiers were attached to individual cDNA molecules in the TCR library protocol so that sequencing error and PCR bias could be corrected. Both TCR alpha and beta chains were sequenced, and tight co-correlation was observed between alpha and beta sequence abundances in each sample. Concerning the study's data processing: Decombinator V4 was used to perform V gene, J gene and CDR3 annotation of TCR sequences. Expanded TCRs were defined as changing significantly between any two time points under a Poisson model with p below 0.0001. Abundances of TCRs were expressed as counts per million after normalisation to the total number of TCRs sequenced in each sample. MAIT TCRs were defined by TRAV1-2 paired with TRAJ12, TRAJ20 or TRAJ33, and iNKT TCRs by TRAV10 paired with TRAJ18. VDJdb, accessed 1 November 2021, was searched for CMV, EBV and SARS-CoV-2 annotated TCRs, with TCRs annotated for multiple antigens excluded. TCRdb ran its own pipeline on the public reads, namely fastp trimming at Q25 and MiXCR clone calling, and kept in-frame beta chains. Rows merge per CDR3 protein into single entries with the most common DNA and genes. The V and J calls follow TCRdb's processing rather than the paper's. A total of tens of thousands of distinct CDR3 sequences appear in this sample, approximately 12% of them only once. The ten largest clones capture about 2.4% of the sample.

CDR1 and CDR2 are drawn from the germline V gene (reference sequence): DFQATT, SNEGSKA. The CDR3 measures 10 amino acids from cysteine to phenylalanine. Just the 30-base CDR3 DNA is kept, in frame starting at base 1. Findings and caveats that apply to the study as a whole: VDJdb matching was skewed toward anti-spike CD8 responses and likely underestimated virus-specific expansions by missing private and CD4 specificities.

The sequences come from whole blood, collected at baseline. The V and J genes are TRBV20-1 and TRBJ1-1, with the D gene uncertain. This clonotype was sampled from an adult who was a healthcare worker with PCR-confirmed SARS-CoV-2 infection or an uninfected control (not recorded which). The DNA is as follows: TGCTCCTGTCCCGAGGCTGAAGCTTTCTTT. It is translated as CSCPEAEAFF.